One sample yielded the 17 T cell receptor beta chains listed below, sequenced in a study of T cells in Graves' hyperthyroidism and ophthalmopathy. Authors of the study amplified TCR beta CDR3 regions from RNA transcripts. HTBI primers were used for first-round RT-PCR of the TCR CDR3. TCRdb re-derived calls from the multiplex PCR reads in MiXCR, one entry per CDR3 protein. The sample includes around 420,000 distinct CDR3 sequences, about 15% of them seen just once. The sequenced sample consisted of blood. Receptors originate from a woman younger than 30 with Graves' hyperthyroidism.

There are many counts of this clonotype. The chain couples TRBV3-1 to TRBJ1-4; no clear D. V lost 2 bases, J lost 8 bases, and 9 bases lay in between. This CDR3 contains 13 residues. Germline V CDR1 and CDR2: LGHDT, YNNKEL (reference sequence). The DNA of the CDR3 is TGTGCCAGCAGCCAAATATTCCGGGAAAAACTGTTTTTT. Protein sequence: CASSQIFREKLFF.

Details on this clonotype: The junction departs from the called germline gene at one end, perhaps through a read error. The chain employs TRBV12-3 or TRBV12-4 and TRBJ1-5, with a weak D call TRBD1 (5 bases). The CDR3 totals 15 residues. In DNA form, the CDR3 reads TGTGCCGGCAGTTTAACGGGGCAGGCCAATCAGCCCCAGCATTTT. It yields the protein CAGSLTGQANQPQHF.

V usage is TRBV6-1 and J usage is TRBJ2-7; possibly TRBD1 or TRBD2 for D (5 bases each). The CDR3 covers 13 residues. The V end was cut by 6 bases, the J end by 9 bases, with 18 bases between. Germline CDR1 reads MNHNS; CDR2 reads SASEGT. The CDR3 DNA reads TGTGCCAGCAGCTTCCGGGACGCCAAAATGCAGTACTTC. The encoded protein is CASSFRDAKMQYF.

Turning to this clonotype: Since a much larger clone is just one base distant, this may be a read error. The rearrangement uses TRBV10-2 and TRBJ2-7; possible D gene TRBD1, 5 bases. This CDR3 region has 14 residues. CDR1 is WSHSY, CDR2 SAAADI, per germline. V lost 5 bases and J 3 bases, leaving 14 bases between the germline ends. CDR3: CASSKGAWGYEQYF. In nucleotides, the CDR3 is TGCGCCAGCAGTAAAGGGGCGTGGGGCTACGAGCAGTACTTC.

The CDR3 protein is CASSPGTVCEQYF. CDR3 nucleotide sequence: TGTGCCAGTAGCCCGGGGACAGTCTGCGAGCAGTACTTC. The genes are TRBV19 and TRBJ2-7, with TRBD1 matching over 7 bases. This CDR3 contains 13 residues. CDR1 is LNHDA and CDR2 is SQIVND in the germline V gene (reference sequence). With 6 bases clipped from V and 6 bases from J, the junction kept 8 bases outside the gene matches.

The sample holds a few counts of this clonotype. It may be a read error: a sequence one base away is much more abundant. The CDR3: CASRRPGLAGGPHEQYF. CDR3 nucleotide sequence: TGTGCCAGCAGGAGGCCGGGACTAGCGGGAGGTCCCCACGAGCAGTACTTC. The chain joins TRBV28 to TRBJ2-7; 15 bases agree with TRBD2. Germline trimming cut 6 bases from V and 5 bases from J; bases unmatched to any gene: 11. The CDR3 has 17 amino acids. Germline CDR1 is MDHEN and CDR2 is SYDVKM.

This clonotype was seen only a few times. V is TRBV20-1 and J is TRBJ1-5; D unresolved. Germline V gene sequence: CDR1 DFQATT, CDR2 SNEGSKA (reference sequence). This CDR3 contains 12 residues. The V gene lost 5 bases and the J gene lost 11 bases, with 16 bases spanning the gap. The CDR3 nucleotides read TGCAGTGCTCAAAACCACCACCGGGCCCAGCATTTT. Its translation: CSAQNHHRAQHF.

CDR3 DNA: TGTGCCAGCAGCCAAAGAAAACCGGGACTAGGCAATGAGCAGTTCTTC. Protein product: CASSQRKPGLGNEQFF. This chain joins TRBV3-1 and TRBJ2-1; 8 bases are a match to TRBD2. The V segment lost 2 bases and the J segment 6 bases; nucleotides outside the gene matches: 9. The germline gives CDR1 LGHDT, CDR2 YNNKEL (reference sequence). The CDR3 loop spans 16 amino acids.

This clonotype was seen many times. The rearrangement joins TRBV20-1 to TRBJ2-7; TRBD1 aligns across 10 bases. Germline V gene data show CDR1 as DFQATT and CDR2 as SNEGSKA (reference sequence). Losses at the gene ends were 0 bases for V and 10 bases for J; bases not matched to a gene: 21. The CDR3 has 18 residues. Here the CDR3 reads CSARDYGAGQGRSTSQYF. For the CDR3, the DNA is TGCAGTGCTAGAGATTATGGGGCGGGACAGGGGCGATCTACGAGTCAGTACTTC.

There are many counts of this clonotype. The genes are TRBV24-1 and TRBJ2-7; 13 positions match TRBD2. The trim removed 3 bases at V and 5 bases at J, leaving 6 bases unmatched. This CDR3 has 16 residues. CDR1 is KGHDR and CDR2 is SFDVKD in the germline V gene. The CDR3 DNA is TGTGCCACCAGTGATACCCCCGGGACTAGCGGGAACGAGCAGTACTTC. It specifies CATSDTPGTSGNEQYF.

A note on this clonotype: With a much larger clone just one base away, this may be a read error. The chain is built from TRBV5-1 and TRBJ1-5; D remains unclear. CDR1 is SGHRS, CDR2 YFSETQ, per germline. CDR3 length: 16 residues. V lost 0 bases and J lost 3, with 13 bases in between. CDR3 sequence reads: CASSLGGDITNQPQHF. The CDR3 bases are TGCGCCAGCAGCTTGGGTGGAGACATTACCAATCAGCCCCAGCATTTT.

Ten or more counts support this clonotype. In DNA form, the CDR3 reads TGTGCCAGCATCCTGACAGGGAACACTGAAGCTTTCTTT. Its translation: CASILTGNTEAFF. The rearrangement uses TRBV28 and TRBJ1-1; maybe TRBD1 (6 bases). The germline V and J ends were trimmed by 7 bases and 1 base, with 10 bases remaining between them. The CDR3 contains 13 residues. Per the germline V gene, CDR1 is MDHEN and CDR2 is SYDVKM.

This clonotype showed up many times. J is TRBJ2-1 and V is TRBV6-2 or TRBV6-3; 8 bases fit TRBD1. Looked up from germline, CDR1 is MNHEY and CDR2 is SVGEGT. This CDR3 region has 14 residues. Losses at the gene ends were 10 bases for V and 6 bases for J; bases not matched to a gene: 11. The CDR3 DNA is TGTGCCACCCGTGGGACAGGTAGGGGCAATGAGCAGTTCTTC. It codes for CATRGTGRGNEQFF.

In this sample, this clonotype turned up many times. CDR3 in amino acids: CASNPGTTPNYGYTF. CDR3 DNA sequence: TGTGCCAGCAACCCAGGCACGACACCCAACTATGGCTACACCTTC. The chain carries TRBV9 and TRBJ1-2; D remains ambiguous. The V end lost 6 bases, the J end lost 2 bases, and 17 bases lay between the germline ends. Germline V CDR1 and CDR2: SGDLS, YYNGEE. CDR3 size: 15 residues.

This clonotype turned up a few times. As DNA, the CDR3 is TGTGCCAGCAGTCCGGACAGGGGGCCCGAGTTCTTC. It is translated as CASSPDRGPEFF. The J gene is TRBJ2-1, the V gene TRBV27; 11 bases are a match to TRBD1. V shed 5 bases, J shed 14 bases, and the junction held 5 bases outside the gene matches. Germline CDR1 is MNHEY and CDR2 is SMNVEV (reference sequence). The CDR3 totals 12 residues.

This clonotype turned up a few times. V is TRBV7-2 and J is TRBJ1-6, with D perhaps matching TRBD1 (5 bases). Trimming cost V 5 bases and J 7 bases, with 18 bases left between them. CDR1 is SGHTA, CDR2 FQGNSA, per germline. This CDR3 has 16 residues. The CDR3 spells CASSPFMEGSNSPLHF. The CDR3 DNA follows: TGTGCCAGCAGCCCCTTCATGGAGGGGTCGAATTCACCCCTCCACTTT.

In its sample, this clonotype was seen many times. The V gene is TRBV2, the J gene TRBJ2-7, with D possibly TRBD2 on 5 matching bases. There are 14 residues in the CDR3. V gave up 3 bases and J gave up 0 bases, with 9 bases separating them. Germline CDR1 and CDR2: SNHLY and FYNNEI. The CDR3 reads CASSDKGGSYEQYF. For the CDR3, the DNA is TGTGCCAGCAGTGATAAAGGAGGCTCCTACGAGCAGTACTTC.